Listed here are 25 T cell receptor beta chains from one sample, sequenced in a study of cytomegalovirus exposure and HLA in healthy donors (dated by TCRdb to 2016 to 2017). Libraries were built with the immunoSEQ multiplex PCR assay. A mixture of 60 forward primers for TCR Vbeta segments and 13 reverse primers for TCR Jbeta segments was used in the multiplex PCR. TCRdb mirrors the immuneACCESS table, restricted to in-frame sequences. Some clones are absent from its copies; in checked studies, under half trace to an unresolved V gene, and the reason for the others is unknown. Here the sample has roughly 290,000 clones; 80% occur a single time. About 0.3% of the sample goes to the ten largest clones. Sequencing input: PBMCs. The receptor set was obtained from a girl aged 2-9 years in good health and CMV-seronegative.

The gene calls are TRBV9 and TRBJ1-2; D might be TRBD1 (5 bases). Germline CDR1 is SGDLS and CDR2 is YYNGEE. The CDR3 totals 14 residues. V lost 0 bases and J 3 bases, leaving 9 bases between the germline ends. This CDR3 reads CASSVAQGDYGYTF. The CDR3 DNA is TGTGCCAGCAGCGTAGCGCAGGGCGACTATGGCTACACCTTC.

V is TRBV2 and J is TRBJ1-4; D is undetermined. V was pared by 7 bases and J by 3 bases, with 15 bases between. Germline V lookup: CDR1 SNHLY, CDR2 FYNNEI. This CDR3 comprises 15 residues. CDR3 amino acids: CASNGVASPNEKLFF. The CDR3 DNA sequence: TGTGCCAGCAACGGGGTGGCCAGTCCTAATGAAAAACTGTTTTTT.

This clone has only a few counts. V gene TRBV2 combines with J gene TRBJ2-7; D ambiguous. The length of the CDR3 is 13 residues. Germline-derived CDR1 and CDR2 are SNHLY and FYNNEI. Trimming removed 6 bases from V and 1 base from J, with 10 bases in between. The CDR3 loop is CASRAHGSYEQYF. CDR3 coding DNA: TGTGCCAGCAGGGCCCACGGGTCCTACGAGCAGTACTTC.

This chain links TRBV5-1 with TRBJ2-1, with D tentatively TRBD1 (6 bases). This CDR3 is built from 15 residues. Trimming shortened V by 4 bases and J by 5 bases, and 16 bases separated the two germline ends. Germline lookup yields CDR1 SGHRS and CDR2 YFSETQ. The CDR3 region has the DNA TGCGCCAGCAGCCCAACAGGGTTTAGCAACAATGAGCAGTTCTTC. Protein: CASSPTGFSNNEQFF.

The chain recombines TRBV10-1 with TRBJ1-1; tentatively, D is TRBD1 (6 bases). Deletions cut 5 bases from V and 3 bases from J, with 10 bases between. Germline loops: CDR1 WNHNN, CDR2 SYGVQD (reference sequence). This CDR3 spans 13 amino acids. CDR3 bases: TGCGCCAGCAGTCGCTCAGGGGACACTGAAGCTTTCTTT. Amino acid sequence: CASSRSGDTEAFF.

The J gene is TRBJ1-2, the V gene TRBV7-2; TRBD1 agrees at 7 bases. Germline trimming cut 2 bases from V and 6 bases from J; bases unmatched to any gene: 6. Germline V gene lookup returns CDR1 SGHTA and CDR2 FQGNSA. The CDR3 consists of 14 residues. As DNA, the CDR3 is TGTGCCAGCAGCTTATTGGGACAGATACATGGCTACACCTTC. Protein sequence: CASSLLGQIHGYTF.

The chain carries TRBV9 and TRBJ2-1, with D maybe TRBD2 (6 bases). The CDR3 contains 15 residues. Germline V gives CDR1 SGDLS, CDR2 YYNGEE. Trimming cost V 4 bases and J 5 bases, with 16 bases left between them. The CDR3 here is CASSMLAMDNNEQFF. Written as DNA, the CDR3 is TGTGCCAGCAGCATGCTAGCGATGGATAACAATGAGCAGTTCTTC.

The chain employs TRBV5-1 and TRBJ2-7; D not certain. The CDR3 is 15 residues long. Looked up from germline, CDR1 is SGHRS and CDR2 is YFSETQ. With 5 bases removed from V and 0 bases from J, the gap between germline ends came to 15 bases. CDR3 in amino acids: CASSSFGYSSYEQYF. CDR3 nucleotides: TGCGCCAGCAGTTCCTTCGGATACAGCTCCTACGAGCAGTACTTC.

The V call is TRBV5-1, the J call TRBJ2-7, with TRBD2 as a possible D gene (7 bases). The germline V gene has CDR1 SGHRS and CDR2 YFSETQ. V dropped 4 bases and J dropped 4 bases, with 21 bases sitting between them. The length of the CDR3 is 16 residues. CDR3 amino acids: CASSIWQGGGGYEQYF. CDR3 nucleotides: TGCGCCAGCAGCATCTGGCAGGGCGGGGGCGGGTACGAGCAGTACTTC.

The V call is TRBV7-2, the J call TRBJ2-7, with TRBD2 as a possible D gene (6 bases). Germline lookup yields CDR1 SGHTA and CDR2 FQGNSA. The CDR3 consists of 15 residues. The V and J ends lost 1 base and 4 bases respectively, with 14 bases between them. The CDR3: CASSLVGGGAYEQYF. In DNA form, the CDR3 reads TGTGCCAGCAGCTTAGTCGGTGGAGGGGCGTACGAGCAGTACTTC.

This chain joins TRBV18 and TRBJ2-1, with TRBD2 identical over 10 bases. This CDR3 is built from 14 residues. Germline CDR1 reads KGHSH; CDR2 reads LQKENI. Trimming at V came to 4 bases and at J to 8 bases, leaving 5 bases not matched to a gene. For the CDR3, the DNA is TGTGCCAGCTCACGGGGACTAGCGCTACATGAGCAGTTCTTC. This sequence encodes CASSRGLALHEQFF.

The rearrangement links TRBV27 to TRBJ1-5, with D possibly being TRBD1 (6 bases). Germline V gene sequence: CDR1 MNHEY, CDR2 SMNVEV (reference sequence). This CDR3 contains 15 residues. Trimming removed 6 bases at V and 6 bases at J, with 18 bases between. The CDR3 protein is CASSPHGGRTQPQHF. The CDR3 coding sequence is TGTGCCAGCAGCCCCCACGGGGGGCGCACTCAGCCCCAGCATTTT.

This chain connects TRBV7-6 to TRBJ1-1, with TRBD1 matching 9 bases. Germline CDR1 reads SGHVS; CDR2 reads FNYEAQ. There are 14 residues in the CDR3. Unmatched junction bases numbered 2, after V lost 5 bases and J lost 1 base. CDR3 amino acids: CASSGQGRNTEAFF. The CDR3 bases are TGTGCCAGCAGCGGACAGGGGAGGAACACTGAAGCTTTCTTT.

J is TRBJ2-5 and V is TRBV9; TRBD1 aligns across 9 bases. CDR1 SGDLS and CDR2 YYNGEE come from the germline V gene. Trimming removed 4 bases from V and 4 bases from J; junction bases left unmatched: 2. The CDR3 contains 13 residues. This CDR3 is CASSRTGAETQYF. CDR3 coding DNA: TGTGCCAGCAGCCGGACAGGGGCAGAGACCCAGTACTTC.

The chain employs TRBV11-2 and TRBJ2-1, with 8 bases identical to TRBD1. Germline lookup yields CDR1 SGHAT and CDR2 FQNNGV. The V segment lost 2 bases and the J segment 4 bases; nucleotides outside the gene matches: 4. The CDR3 loop spans 15 amino acids. The DNA for the CDR3 is TGTGCCAGCAGCTTACAGGGGGCGGGTTACAATGAGCAGTTCTTC. Amino acid sequence: CASSLQGAGYNEQFF.

This clone showed up just a few times. The chain carries TRBV5-5 and TRBJ2-1; D gene uncertain. The CDR3 runs 13 residues. CDR1 and CDR2 (germline): SGHKS, YYEKEE (reference sequence). V lost 0 bases, J lost 8 bases, and 9 bases lay in between. The CDR3: CASSLGWADEQFF. DNA of the CDR3: TGTGCCAGCAGCTTGGGATGGGCTGATGAGCAGTTCTTC.

The gene calls are TRBV5-1 and TRBJ1-3; D perhaps matches TRBD1 (6 bases). Germline CDR1 SGHRS, CDR2 YFSETQ. The CDR3 has 14 residues. V lost 3 bases to trimming and J lost 0 bases, with 7 bases between them. This chain's CDR3 is CASSSGDSGNTIYF. The CDR3, as DNA: TGCGCCAGCAGCTCAGGGGACTCTGGAAACACCATATATTTT. Looking up the rest from reference TRBV5-1 and TRBJ1-3 gives the full variable domain: KAGVTQTPRYLIKTRGQQVTLSCSPISGHRSVSWYQQTPGQGLQFLFEYFSETQRNKGNFPGRFSGRQFSNSRSEMNVSTLELGDSALYLCASSSGDSGNTIYFGEGSWLTVV.

The gene calls are TRBV11-1 and TRBJ1-1; TRBD1 matches 7 bases. With 3 bases clipped from V and 11 bases from J, the junction kept 3 bases outside the gene matches. CDR1 is SGHAT, CDR2 FQDESV, per germline (reference sequence). The CDR3 runs 11 residues. CDR3 protein: CASSFRDSAFF. CDR3 sequence (DNA): TGTGCCAGCAGCTTCCGGGACAGTGCTTTCTTT.

The chain has TRBV18 and TRBJ1-2, with D possibly being TRBD1 (5 bases). The CDR3 is 15 residues long. Germline V gives CDR1 KGHSH, CDR2 LQKENI. V lost 0 bases, J lost 4 bases, and 12 bases lay in between. CDR3 amino acids: CASSPPGTLAYGYTF. In nucleotides, the CDR3 is TGTGCCAGCTCACCACCGGGGACTCTGGCCTATGGCTACACCTTC.

The genes are TRBV10-3 and TRBJ2-5, with a possible D match to TRBD2 (6 bases). Germline-derived CDR1 and CDR2 are ENHRY and SYGVKD. This CDR3 has 16 amino acids. V was shortened by 0 bases and J by 5 bases, with 16 bases between the two germline ends. CDR3 protein: CAISESRASSGETQYF. CDR3 DNA: TGTGCCATCAGTGAGTCGAGGGCGTCCAGCGGGGAGACCCAGTACTTC.

The chain links TRBV5-1 to TRBJ2-1, with 10 bases lining up with TRBD2. This CDR3 has 15 residues. Looked up from germline, CDR1 is SGHRS and CDR2 is YFSETQ. The trim removed 3 bases at V and 3 bases at J, leaving 3 bases unmatched. CDR3 residues: CASSWTSGFYNEQFF. CDR3 sequence (DNA): TGCGCCAGCAGCTGGACTAGCGGATTCTACAATGAGCAGTTCTTC.

The gene calls are TRBV10-3 and TRBJ2-4; 9 nucleotides align to TRBD1. The CDR3 runs to 16 residues. Germline CDR1 reads ENHRY; CDR2 reads SYGVKD. Trimming cost V 10 bases and J 3 bases; bases outside gene matches: 13. The CDR3 nucleotides read TGTGCCACCGGAAGCACAGGGGGCGTAGGCAAAAACATTCAGTACTTC. It is translated as CATGSTGGVGKNIQYF.

V gene TRBV4-2 combines with J gene TRBJ2-5; 14 nucleotides agree with TRBD2. This CDR3 is 15 amino acids long. Germline V gene data show CDR1 as LGHNA and CDR2 as YNFKEQ. Germline trimming cut 6 bases from V and 5 bases from J; bases unmatched to any gene: 5. The CDR3 is CASRPRTSGRETQYF. Here the CDR3 DNA reads TGTGCCAGCAGACCCCGGACTAGCGGGAGGGAGACCCAGTACTTC.

This clone was seen a handful of times. The rearrangement links TRBV6-4 to TRBJ2-2; TRBD2 aligns across 7 bases. With V trimmed by 5 bases and J by 2 bases, 5 bases remained unmatched. The CDR3 contains 15 residues. Per the germline V gene, CDR1 is MRHNA and CDR2 is SNTAGT. CDR3 in DNA: TGTGCCAGCAGTTCGGCTAGCGGAAACACCGGGGAGCTGTTTTTT. It codes for CASSSASGNTGELFF.

V is TRBV5-1 and J is TRBJ1-5; tentative D call: TRBD1 (5 bases). Germline CDR1 reads SGHRS; CDR2 reads YFSETQ. Trimming took off 4 bases at V and 0 bases at J, with 8 bases between the two ends. This CDR3 comprises 14 residues. In DNA form, the CDR3 reads TGCGCCAGCAGCCCTCAGGGTAGCAATCAGCCCCAGCATTTT. It specifies CASSPQGSNQPQHF.